These T cell receptor beta chains were read from a single sample in a study of OX40 agonist ivuxolimab in advanced cancers. TCRdb's copy holds only in-frame clones and misses some; the assay was immunoSEQ multiplex PCR. The profile shows around 61,000 clones, approximately 82% of them singletons. Sequenced here: CD4+ or CD8+ T cells sorted from blood, sampled in a trial of the OX40 agonist ivuxolimab. The receptors here all came from an adult with an advanced solid tumor such as melanoma, head and neck, liver or kidney cancer. The conserved cysteine and the conserved F or W are not part of the CDR3 here. Fields, in order: V gene, J gene, CDR3 protein.

V gene: TRBV5-1
J gene: TRBJ2-6
CDR3 protein: ASSFQTGARSGANVLT

V gene: TRBV7-2
J gene: TRBJ1-3
CDR3 protein: ASSLSAAWDRGNTIY

V gene: TRBV2
J gene: TRBJ2-7
CDR3 protein: ASSALAGVGEQY

V gene: TRBV6-5
J gene: TRBJ2-7
CDR3 protein: ASSDSGGSPEQY

V gene: TRBV27
J gene: TRBJ2-1
CDR3 protein: ASRARGTYNEQF

V gene: TRBV2
J gene: TRBJ1-1
CDR3 protein: ASSPDRFGTEAF

V gene: TRBV7-2
J gene: TRBJ2-7
CDR3 protein: ASSSDRGPYEQY

V gene: TRBV2
J gene: TRBJ2-5
CDR3 protein: ASSELRAQETQY

V gene: TRBV6-1
J gene: TRBJ2-7
CDR3 protein: ASSETVFYEQY

V gene: TRBV5-4
J gene: TRBJ2-3
CDR3 protein: ASSLAGGTDTQY

V gene: TRBV19
J gene: TRBJ2-3
CDR3 protein: ASSTDYSGTSAY

V gene: TRBV2
J gene: TRBJ1-6
CDR3 protein: ASSDNNSPLH

V gene: TRBV9
J gene: TRBJ2-1
CDR3 protein: ASSVGPSGRAYNEQF

V gene: TRBV6-1
J gene: TRBJ2-7
CDR3 protein: ASSERLGVEGYEQY

V gene: TRBV28
J gene: TRBJ2-5
CDR3 protein: ASSSYREFGETQY

V gene: TRBV4-1
J gene: TRBJ2-1
CDR3 protein: ASSLTGTSTNEQF

V gene: TRBV4-1
J gene: TRBJ2-1
CDR3 protein: ASSPLWTSGAYNEQF

V gene: TRBV15
J gene: TRBJ2-6
CDR3 protein: ATSANSGANVLT

V gene: TRBV6-1
J gene: TRBJ2-6
CDR3 protein: ASSGATSGANVLT

V gene: TRBV9
J gene: TRBJ1-1
CDR3 protein: ASSVEGADTEAF

V gene: TRBV6-5
J gene: TRBJ1-2
CDR3 protein: ASSRDDRGGGYT

V gene: TRBV6-1
J gene: TRBJ1-4
CDR3 protein: ASSEPGQATNEKLF

V gene: TRBV30
J gene: TRBJ1-5
CDR3 protein: AWNFPRGSNQPQH

V gene: TRBV7-9
J gene: TRBJ2-5
CDR3 protein: ASSFPGLGNQETQY

V gene: TRBV4-1
J gene: TRBJ2-3
CDR3 protein: ASSQDRWASGRRADTQY

V gene: TRBV7-6
J gene: TRBJ2-1
CDR3 protein: ASSLATSVTYNEQF

V gene: TRBV27
J gene: TRBJ2-7
CDR3 protein: ASSFRGMGDEQY

V gene: TRBV7-2
J gene: TRBJ2-7
CDR3 protein: ASSLAVGEQY

V gene: TRBV7-2
J gene: TRBJ2-5
CDR3 protein: ASSLQGGTQY

V gene: TRBV28
J gene: TRBJ1-1
CDR3 protein: ASSAPVRNTEAF

V gene: TRBV6-5
J gene: TRBJ1-5
CDR3 protein: ASKGDRESSQPQH

V gene: TRBV2
J gene: TRBJ1-2
CDR3 protein: ASSGARDGGYT

V gene: TRBV19
J gene: TRBJ2-7
CDR3 protein: ASSIRPGESGALNNEQY

V gene: TRBV6-1
J gene: TRBJ2-5
CDR3 protein: ASSVRRRQGWARDQETQY

V gene: TRBV5-1
J gene: TRBJ2-5
CDR3 protein: ASSPRVQETQY

V gene: TRBV9
J gene: TRBJ1-5
CDR3 protein: ASSVEGGPNQPQH

V gene: TRBV5-4
J gene: TRBJ2-2
CDR3 protein: ASSLGLAGGPFTGELF

V gene: TRBV2
J gene: TRBJ2-7
CDR3 protein: ASSGQGSNEQY

V gene: TRBV2
J gene: TRBJ2-1
CDR3 protein: ASSSLIEGEQF

V gene: TRBV29-1
J gene: TRBJ1-2
CDR3 protein: SVGTGPNYGYT